This TCR beta chain was sequenced for a study of Graves' ophthalmopathy and Graves' hyperthyroidism. Study-level results: Blood contained most expanded thyroid clonotypes exceeding 0.001 frequency.

Having ophthalmopathy, the donors showed moderate-to-severe activity, CAS ≥3 and NOSPECS ≥4, with disease lasting under 3 months. Enrollment excluded any patients with other autoimmune diseases, uncontrolled infections, pregnancy or lactation. The CDR3 totals 15 residues. Germline CDR1 SEHNR, CDR2 FQNEAQ (reference sequence). The ends were cut back, 5 bases at V and 5 bases at J, with 18 bases in the middle. This clonotype showed up many times. Its antigen remains unidentified. RNA transcripts provided the template for amplifying TCR beta CDR3 regions. First-round RT-PCR employed HTBI primers, with a second-round multiplex PCR after it. MiXCR, run by TCRdb on the multiplex PCR reads, gives a single entry per CDR3 protein. The sample includes around 660,000 distinct CDR3 sequences, 35% to 50% of them seen just once.

The J gene is TRBJ1-1, the V gene TRBV7-9; perhaps TRBD1 as D (5 bases). Sequencing was done on a sample of peripheral blood. The sequence was obtained from an adult man with Graves' ophthalmopathy. The CDR3 DNA reads TGTGCCAGCAGCAATCCGGGGGAGGGAGTGACTGAAGCTTTCTTT. Its protein is CASSNPGEGVTEAFF.